This T cell receptor beta chain was sequenced in a study of beta chain features in type 1 diabetes. The entirety of the isolated RNA underwent reverse transcription, so expressed TCRB transcripts were sequenced. Method: immunoSEQ multiplex PCR; TCRdb's copy keeps in-frame clones and lacks some. The data show over 500,000 clones, 15% to 19% seen once. The receptor was derived from a young man in good health. The sample consisted of naive CD4+ T cells from blood.

The CDR3 sequence: CASSEDLTGNTEAFF. The CDR3 DNA follows: TGTGCCAGCAGTGAAGATTTGACAGGAAACACTGAAGCTTTCTTT. The chain recombines TRBV25-1 with TRBJ1-1; possible D gene TRBD1, 6 bases. CDR1 and CDR2 (germline): MGHDK, SYGVNS. The CDR3 covers 15 residues. The ends were cut back, 2 bases at V and 2 bases at J, with 12 bases in the middle.